Below are 8 T cell receptor beta chains sequenced from a single sample in a study of blood T cells in healthy people across ages. Primed by a sample-barcoded 5' primer and a J-beta primer mix, a second PCR proceeded for roughly 6 to 12 cycles. TCRdb recomputed calls from the 5' RACE reads with MiXCR, one row per CDR3 protein. The table includes under 1,100,000 distinct CDR3 sequences, about 23% detected once. This sample also appeared in a second study, on T cells of mothers and their children.

The sequenced sample consisted of blood. These receptors were taken from a girl aged 2 to 10 in good health.

The chain employs TRBV19 and TRBJ1-5, with D hard to call. Between the trimmed V and J ends, which lost 9 bases and 6 bases, there was a span of 12 bases. Germline-derived CDR1 and CDR2 are LNHDA and SQIVND (reference sequence). The CDR3 length is 12 residues. In nucleotides, the CDR3 is TGTGCCAGCACCGGACCGGCTCAGCCCCAGCATTTT. Translation: CASTGPAQPQHF. The whole variable domain, remainder taken from reference TRBV19 and TRBJ1-5, is DGGITQSPKYLFRKEGQNVTLSCEQNLNHDAMYWYRQDPGQGLRLIYYSQIVNDFQKGDIAEGYSVSREKKESFPLTVTSAQKNPTAFYLCASTGPAQPQHFGDGTRLSIL.

The genes are TRBV2 and TRBJ2-3, with D perhaps assigned TRBD1 or TRBD2 (5 bases each). V gave up 6 bases and J gave up 6 bases, with 19 bases separating them. Germline-derived CDR1 and CDR2 are SNHLY and FYNNEI. The CDR3 covers 15 residues. The CDR3 loop is CASRGPSLSLDTQYF. The CDR3 nucleotides read TGTGCCAGCAGGGGACCTTCATTATCCCTCGATACGCAGTATTTT.

The V gene is TRBV20-1, the J gene TRBJ2-5, with 7 positions matching TRBD1. The assigned J gene may be wrong: the sequence end matches TRBJ2-7 better. Germline CDR1 is DFQATT and CDR2 is SNEGSKA (reference sequence). CDR3 length: 15 residues. The CDR3 DNA reads TGCAGTGCTAGAGATGCTCTGACAGGGACCTACGAGCAGTACTTC. It encodes CSARDALTGTYEQYF.

The chain combines TRBV29-1 with TRBJ2-7; TRBD2 agrees at 8 bases. Germline values: CDR1 SQVTM, CDR2 ANQGSEA. The CDR3 runs 12 residues. The V and J ends lost 7 bases and 3 bases, in that order; junction bases with no gene match: 5. In DNA form, the CDR3 reads TGCAGCGCAGCGGGACTAGTCTACGAGCAGTACTTC. The encoded protein is CSAAGLVYEQYF.

This clonotype appeared a few times. In nucleotides, the CDR3 is TGCAGTGCGTTTGGCTGGGCAGAGACCCAGTACTTC. Translation gives CSAFGWAETQYF. The chain has TRBV20-1 and TRBJ2-5, with unresolved D. V lost 6 bases, J lost 4 bases, and 12 bases lay in between. There are 12 residues in the CDR3. Germline V CDR1 and CDR2: DFQATT, SNEGSKA (reference sequence).

This clonotype has just a few counts. DNA for the CDR3: TGTGCCAGCAGTTTAACGGGAGGGAGTGCCGATGAGCAGTTCTTC. Residues: CASSLTGGSADEQFF. The rearrangement links TRBV12-3 or TRBV12-4 to TRBJ2-1; 8 bases are a match to TRBD2. Losses at the gene ends were 2 bases for V and 8 bases for J; bases not matched to a gene: 8. CDR3 length: 15 residues.

The table lists this clonotype with many counts. The CDR3 DNA reads TGCAGTGCTAGACCTAGCGGGAGATCAGGGGAGCTGTTTTTT. It yields the protein CSARPSGRSGELFF. The chain employs TRBV20-1 and TRBJ2-2; 10 nucleotides align to TRBD2. The V gene end was trimmed by 2 bases and the J gene end by 8 bases; junction bases not matched to a gene: 5. The CDR3 consists of 14 residues. Germline V lookup: CDR1 DFQATT, CDR2 SNEGSKA (reference sequence).

This clonotype was detected only a few times. The rearrangement links TRBV12-3 or TRBV12-4 to TRBJ2-1; D is ambiguous. The V end lost 1 base, the J end lost 4 bases, and 8 bases lay between the germline ends. The CDR3 is 14 residues long. The CDR3 nucleotides read TGTGCCAGCAGTTTAGGAGATCGGTACAATGAGCAGTTCTTC. This codes for CASSLGDRYNEQFF.